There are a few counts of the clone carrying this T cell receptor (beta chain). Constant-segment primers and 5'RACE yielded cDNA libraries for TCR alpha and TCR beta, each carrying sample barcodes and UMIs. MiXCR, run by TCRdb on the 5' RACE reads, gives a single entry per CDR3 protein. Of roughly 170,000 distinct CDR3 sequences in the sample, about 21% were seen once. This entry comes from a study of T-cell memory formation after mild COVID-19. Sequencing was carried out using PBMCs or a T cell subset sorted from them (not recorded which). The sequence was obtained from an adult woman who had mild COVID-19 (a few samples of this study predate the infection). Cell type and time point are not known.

The CDR3 nucleotides read TGTGCCAGCAGCCCCCCCGCCAGGCTCAACACCGGGGAGCTGTTTTTT. Protein product: CASSPPARLNTGELFF. The rearrangement links TRBV7-2 to TRBJ2-2; D not certain. Trimming pared 5 bases from V and 2 bases from J, leaving 15 bases between. Germline CDR1 is SGHTA and CDR2 is FQGNSA. There are 16 residues in the CDR3.